This T cell receptor beta chain derives from a study of siplizumab effects on memory and regulatory T cells. The CDR3 spans 16 residues. The V end lost 4 bases, the J end lost 1 base, and 15 bases lay between the germline ends. Germline V gives CDR1 SGHTS, CDR2 YDEGEE. Method: immunoSEQ multiplex PCR; TCRdb's copy keeps in-frame clones and lacks some. The sample shows about 40,000 clones, approximately 88% of them seen only once. Input material: naive CD4+ T cells sorted from blood. V and J are TRBV5-8 and TRBJ1-5; D is possibly TRBD1 (6 bases). The TCR originated in a human donor in good health. This chain's CDR3 is CASSTLRQVSNQPQHF. DNA of the CDR3: TGTGCCAGCAGCACTCTTCGACAGGTCAGCAATCAGCCCCAGCATTTT.